A selection of T cell receptor beta chains follows, all from one sample in a study of Ad26.COV2.S vaccination and SARS-CoV-2 variants. Clones were read by immunoSEQ multiplex PCR, and TCRdb kept only the in-frame ones, dropping some. Altogether about 400,000 clones are present, 83% being singletons, with the ten largest covering roughly 7.4%. The sequencing used peripheral blood, collected in a trial of Ad26.COV2.S vaccine versus placebo. The receptors come from a person between 18 and 60 years old who received the Ad26.COV2.S COVID-19 vaccine or a placebo. Each CDR3 is given with its conserved first and last residue. The size entry is marked missing in some rows and otherwise reads once, few, many or a size class.

v_call: TRBV21-1
cdr3_length: 17
clone_size: -
cdr3_aa: CASSPKTVQVARDTQYF

v_call: TRBV2
cdr3_length: 15
clone_size: -
cdr3_aa: CASRGLAGRTGELFF

v_call: TRBV29-1
cdr3_length: 14
clone_size: -
cdr3_aa: CSVPPGQGHYGYTF

v_call: TRBV7-7
cdr3_length: 13
clone_size: -
cdr3_aa: CASSWGRDYEQYF

v_call: TRBV19
cdr3_length: 17
clone_size: -
cdr3_aa: CASSHNFGLAGEDTQYF

v_call: TRBV6-5
cdr3_length: 13
clone_size: -
cdr3_aa: CATRPGDREKLFF

v_call: TRBV27
cdr3_length: 15
clone_size: -
cdr3_aa: CASSLRTPSYNEQFF

v_call: TRBV6-2/TRBV6-3
cdr3_length: 15
clone_size: few
cdr3_aa: CASSADRGNNQPQHF

v_call: TRBV9
cdr3_length: 10
clone_size: -
cdr3_aa: CASSSHGQYF

v_call: TRBV20-1
cdr3_length: 13
clone_size: -
cdr3_aa: CSASVTVAGGYTF

v_call: TRBV18
cdr3_length: 13
clone_size: -
cdr3_aa: CASSPDRKYGYTF

v_call: TRBV5-4
cdr3_length: 14
clone_size: few
cdr3_aa: CASSLKGRRDEQYF

v_call: TRBV5-4
cdr3_length: 17
clone_size: once
cdr3_aa: CASSLRTSGSGTDTQYF

v_call: TRBV6-5
cdr3_length: 14
clone_size: -
cdr3_aa: CASNPSGAYYEQYF

v_call: TRBV9
cdr3_length: 15
clone_size: -
cdr3_aa: CASSVDPTGGNTIYF

v_call: TRBV3-1/TRBV3-2
cdr3_length: 16
clone_size: -
cdr3_aa: CASSQFRAPNTGELFF

v_call: TRBV25-1
cdr3_length: 11
clone_size: -
cdr3_aa: CASREEETQYF

v_call: TRBV7-2
cdr3_length: 16
clone_size: -
cdr3_aa: CASSPGLINAKNIQYF

v_call: TRBV24-1
cdr3_length: 15
clone_size: -
cdr3_aa: CATSPGQGPTDTQYF

v_call: TRBV12-5
cdr3_length: 12
clone_size: -
cdr3_aa: CASGLVLDEQYF

v_call: TRBV24-1
cdr3_length: 12
clone_size: few
cdr3_aa: CATSRGEGEQYF

v_call: TRBV7-9
cdr3_length: 11
clone_size: -
cdr3_aa: CASSLIYGYTF

v_call: TRBV19
cdr3_length: 13
clone_size: few
cdr3_aa: CASQGTTNEKLFF

v_call: TRBV7-2
cdr3_length: 17
clone_size: few
cdr3_aa: CASSFLGGRGWKETQYF

v_call: TRBV27
cdr3_length: 15
clone_size: -
cdr3_aa: CASSLGAGTHYGYTF

v_call: TRBV7-9
cdr3_length: 15
clone_size: -
cdr3_aa: CASSAGQGNREPQHF

v_call: TRBV6-2/TRBV6-3
cdr3_length: 13
clone_size: once
cdr3_aa: CASSNGVLYEQYF

v_call: TRBV19
cdr3_length: 14
clone_size: -
cdr3_aa: CASSTAWSTDTQYF

v_call: TRBV29-1
cdr3_length: 14
clone_size: -
cdr3_aa: CSVAGVSSTDTQYF

v_call: TRBV7-2
cdr3_length: 15
clone_size: -
cdr3_aa: CASSLQTGRNEKLFF

v_call: TRBV29-1
cdr3_length: 13
clone_size: -
cdr3_aa: CSVGEGHPYEQYF

v_call: TRBV27
cdr3_length: 15
clone_size: -
cdr3_aa: CASSFLAGEQDTQYF

v_call: TRBV6-1
cdr3_length: 13
clone_size: -
cdr3_aa: CASSDPGIHEQYF

v_call: TRBV29-1
cdr3_length: 12
clone_size: -
cdr3_aa: CSFIRGPYEQYF

v_call: TRBV5-6
cdr3_length: 17
clone_size: -
cdr3_aa: CASSPASTGLTNEKLFF

v_call: TRBV5-1
cdr3_length: 18
clone_size: -
cdr3_aa: CASSLDQGLAGVRDTQYF

v_call: TRBV5-7
cdr3_length: 16
clone_size: -
cdr3_aa: CASSRGQITRTDTQYF

v_call: TRBV2
cdr3_length: 15
clone_size: few
cdr3_aa: CASIRDPLGSYGYTF

v_call: TRBV7-9
cdr3_length: 17
clone_size: -
cdr3_aa: CASSSPPIGPHPNEQFF

v_call: TRBV19
cdr3_length: 14
clone_size: once
cdr3_aa: CASSASRGRLGYTF

v_call: TRBV7-9
cdr3_length: 16
clone_size: -
cdr3_aa: CASTRGTGWGRNEQFF

v_call: TRBV5-4
cdr3_length: 13
clone_size: -
cdr3_aa: CASSSLTSYEQYF

v_call: TRBV4-2
cdr3_length: 16
clone_size: -
cdr3_aa: CASSQEYGTVSYEQYF

v_call: TRBV5-1
cdr3_length: 17
clone_size: few
cdr3_aa: CASSPRSGRSSGNTIYF

v_call: TRBV27
cdr3_length: 14
clone_size: -
cdr3_aa: CASSFAGTVYEQYF

v_call: TRBV20-1
cdr3_length: 14
clone_size: -
cdr3_aa: CSASILGSRETQYF

v_call: TRBV7-6
cdr3_length: 15
clone_size: once
cdr3_aa: CASSRSRTYQETQYF

v_call: TRBV6-5
cdr3_length: 14
clone_size: -
cdr3_aa: CASSYERGNSPLHF

v_call: TRBV5-1
cdr3_length: 13
clone_size: -
cdr3_aa: CASSFTSEETQYF

v_call: TRBV18
cdr3_length: 18
clone_size: -
cdr3_aa: CASSPTRPGPKNTGELFF

v_call: TRBV7-9
cdr3_length: 15
clone_size: -
cdr3_aa: CASSPWTGPTGELFF

v_call: TRBV6-6
cdr3_length: 14
clone_size: -
cdr3_aa: CASSYGQNPRTQYF

v_call: TRBV5-1
cdr3_length: 15
clone_size: few
cdr3_aa: CASSLAGTSEETQYF

v_call: TRBV7-9
cdr3_length: 15
clone_size: -
cdr3_aa: CASSPDILAGYGYTF

v_call: TRBV27
cdr3_length: 14
clone_size: -
cdr3_aa: CASSLRNPGYGYTF

v_call: TRBV7-9
cdr3_length: 16
clone_size: -
cdr3_aa: CASSHHGGNTRYGYTF

v_call: TRBV10-3
cdr3_length: 18
clone_size: -
cdr3_aa: CAISEARGSGQGTRRAFF

v_call: TRBV18
cdr3_length: 13
clone_size: -
cdr3_aa: CASSSRGTETQYF